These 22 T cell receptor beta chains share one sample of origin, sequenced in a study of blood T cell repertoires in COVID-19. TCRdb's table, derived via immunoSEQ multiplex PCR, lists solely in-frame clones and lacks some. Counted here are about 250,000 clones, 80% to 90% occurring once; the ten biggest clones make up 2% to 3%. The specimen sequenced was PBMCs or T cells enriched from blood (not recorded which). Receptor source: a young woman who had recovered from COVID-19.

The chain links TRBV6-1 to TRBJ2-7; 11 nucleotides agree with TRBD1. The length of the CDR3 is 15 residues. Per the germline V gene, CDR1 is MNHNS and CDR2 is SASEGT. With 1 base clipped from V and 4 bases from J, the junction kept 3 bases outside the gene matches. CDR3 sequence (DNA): TGTGCCAGCAGTGAAGGGGGACAGGGGGTGTACGAGCAGTACTTC. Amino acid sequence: CASSEGGQGVYEQYF.

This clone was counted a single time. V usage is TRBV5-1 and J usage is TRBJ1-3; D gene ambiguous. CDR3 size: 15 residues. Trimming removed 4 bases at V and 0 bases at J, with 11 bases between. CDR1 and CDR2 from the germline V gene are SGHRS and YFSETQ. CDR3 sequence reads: CASSHREHSGNTIYF. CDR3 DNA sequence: TGCGCCAGCAGCCACCGCGAGCACTCTGGAAACACCATATATTTT.

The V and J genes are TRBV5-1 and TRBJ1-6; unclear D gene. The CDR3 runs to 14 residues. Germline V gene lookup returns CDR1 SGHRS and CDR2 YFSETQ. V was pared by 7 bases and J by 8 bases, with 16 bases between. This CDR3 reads CASGMAGLDSPLHF. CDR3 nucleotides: TGCGCCAGCGGCATGGCGGGGTTAGATTCACCCCTCCACTTT.

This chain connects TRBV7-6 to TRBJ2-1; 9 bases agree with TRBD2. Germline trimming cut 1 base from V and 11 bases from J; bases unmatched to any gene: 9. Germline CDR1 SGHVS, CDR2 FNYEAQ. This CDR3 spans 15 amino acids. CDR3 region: CASSLEGLAGLKQFF. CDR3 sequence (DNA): TGTGCCAGCAGCTTAGAAGGCCTAGCGGGGCTCAAGCAGTTCTTC.

The CDR3 DNA sequence: TGTGCCAGCAGCTCCAGGACAGGGGCGACTTGGACTGGGGCCAACGTCCTGACTTTC. This gives the protein CASSSRTGATWTGANVLTF. The chain joins TRBV7-9 to TRBJ2-6, with 9 bases matching TRBD1. Per germline, CDR1 SEHNR and CDR2 FQNEAQ (reference sequence). V lost 4 bases to trimming and J lost 2 bases; unmatched junction nucleotides: 12. There are 19 residues in the CDR3. Filled out from reference TRBV7-9 and TRBJ2-6, the complete variable domain reads DTGVSQNPRHKITKRGQNVTFRCDPISEHNRLYWYRQTLGQGPEFLTYFQNEAQLEKSRLLSDRFSAERPKGSFSTLEIQRTEQGDSAMYLCASSSRTGATWTGANVLTFGAGSRLTVL.

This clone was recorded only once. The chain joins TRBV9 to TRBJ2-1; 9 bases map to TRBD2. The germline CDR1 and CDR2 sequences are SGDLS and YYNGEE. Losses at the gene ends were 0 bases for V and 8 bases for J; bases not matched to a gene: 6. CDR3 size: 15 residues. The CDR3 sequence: CASSVAAGGLDEQFF. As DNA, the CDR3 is TGTGCCAGCAGCGTAGCGGCGGGGGGGCTGGATGAGCAGTTCTTC.

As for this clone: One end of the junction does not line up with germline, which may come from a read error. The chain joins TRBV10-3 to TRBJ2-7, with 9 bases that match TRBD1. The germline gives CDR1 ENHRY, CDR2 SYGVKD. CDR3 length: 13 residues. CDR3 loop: CALRTGDRYEQYF. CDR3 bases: TGTGCCCTCAGGACAGGGGACAGGTACGAGCAGTACTTC.

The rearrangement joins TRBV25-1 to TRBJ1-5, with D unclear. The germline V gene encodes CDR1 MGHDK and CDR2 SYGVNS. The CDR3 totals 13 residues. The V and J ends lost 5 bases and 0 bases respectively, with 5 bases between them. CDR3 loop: CASSRDSNQPQHF. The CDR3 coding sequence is TGTGCCAGCAGTCGGGATAGCAATCAGCCCCAGCATTTT.

CDR3 protein: CAIGRDSQETQYF. The CDR3 DNA reads as TGTGCCATCGGCCGGGACAGTCAAGAGACCCAGTACTTC. The rearrangement uses TRBV2 and TRBJ2-5; 7 positions match TRBD1. V trimming: 10 bases; J trimming: 2 bases; junction bases outside the gene matches: 7. This CDR3 comprises 13 residues. CDR1 SNHLY and CDR2 FYNNEI come from the germline V gene.

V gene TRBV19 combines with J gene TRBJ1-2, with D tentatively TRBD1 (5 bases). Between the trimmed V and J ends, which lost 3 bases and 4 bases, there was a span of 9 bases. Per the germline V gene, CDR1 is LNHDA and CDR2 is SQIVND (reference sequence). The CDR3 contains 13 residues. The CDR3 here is CASSIREGYGYTF. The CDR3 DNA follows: TGTGCCAGTAGTATCAGGGAAGGCTATGGCTACACCTTC.

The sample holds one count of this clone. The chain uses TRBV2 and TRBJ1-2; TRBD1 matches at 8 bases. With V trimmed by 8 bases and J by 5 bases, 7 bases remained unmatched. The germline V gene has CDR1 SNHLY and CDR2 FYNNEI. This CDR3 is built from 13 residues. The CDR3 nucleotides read TGTGCCAGCGAAGAAGGACAGGGATATGGCTACACCTTC. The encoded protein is CASEEGQGYGYTF.

This CDR3 reads CASSWGTGGNSPLHF. The CDR3, as DNA: TGCGCCAGCAGCTGGGGGACAGGGGGGAATTCACCCCTCCACTTT. The chain links TRBV5-1 to TRBJ1-6, with TRBD1 matching 11 bases. CDR3 length: 15 residues. The ends lost 3 bases at V and 7 bases at J; junction bases unmatched: 3. From germline, CDR1 is SGHRS and CDR2 YFSETQ.

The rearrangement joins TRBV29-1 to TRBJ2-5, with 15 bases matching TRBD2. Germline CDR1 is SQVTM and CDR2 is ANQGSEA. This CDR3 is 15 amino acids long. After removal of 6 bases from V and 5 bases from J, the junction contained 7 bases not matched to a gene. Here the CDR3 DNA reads TGCAGCGTCGCCAGGACTAGCGGGGGGGCCGAGACCCAGTACTTC. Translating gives CSVARTSGGAETQYF.

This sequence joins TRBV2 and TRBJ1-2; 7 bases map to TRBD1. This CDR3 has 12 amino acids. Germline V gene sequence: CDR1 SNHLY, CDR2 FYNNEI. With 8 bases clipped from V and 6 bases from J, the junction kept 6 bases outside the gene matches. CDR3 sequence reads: CASVTGEHGYTF. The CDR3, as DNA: TGTGCCAGCGTCACAGGGGAACATGGCTACACCTTC.

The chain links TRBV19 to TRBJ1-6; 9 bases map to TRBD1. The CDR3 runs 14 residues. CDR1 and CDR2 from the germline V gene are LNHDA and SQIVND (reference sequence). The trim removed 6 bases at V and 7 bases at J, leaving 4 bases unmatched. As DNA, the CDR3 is TGTGCCAGTAGGGGGACAGGGCGGAATTCACCCCTCCACTTT. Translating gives CASRGTGRNSPLHF.

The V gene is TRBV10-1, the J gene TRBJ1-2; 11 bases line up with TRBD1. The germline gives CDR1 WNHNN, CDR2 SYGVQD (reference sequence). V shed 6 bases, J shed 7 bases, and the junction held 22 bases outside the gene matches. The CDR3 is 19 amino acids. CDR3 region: CASRISSIWTGGEECGYTF. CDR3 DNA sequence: TGCGCCAGCAGAATCTCGTCCATTTGGACAGGGGGCGAAGAATGTGGCTACACCTTC.

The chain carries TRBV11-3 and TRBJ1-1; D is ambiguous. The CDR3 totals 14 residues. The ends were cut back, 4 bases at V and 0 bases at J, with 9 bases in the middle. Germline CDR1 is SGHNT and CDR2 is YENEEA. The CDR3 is CASSSGGMNTEAFF. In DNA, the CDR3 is TGTGCCAGCAGCTCGGGAGGGATGAACACTGAAGCTTTCTTT.

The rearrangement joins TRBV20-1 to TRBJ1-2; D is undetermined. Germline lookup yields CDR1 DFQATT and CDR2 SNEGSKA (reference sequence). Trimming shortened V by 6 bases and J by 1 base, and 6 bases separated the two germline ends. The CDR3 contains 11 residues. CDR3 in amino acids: CSALINYGYTF. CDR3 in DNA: TGCAGTGCCCTAATTAACTATGGCTACACCTTC.

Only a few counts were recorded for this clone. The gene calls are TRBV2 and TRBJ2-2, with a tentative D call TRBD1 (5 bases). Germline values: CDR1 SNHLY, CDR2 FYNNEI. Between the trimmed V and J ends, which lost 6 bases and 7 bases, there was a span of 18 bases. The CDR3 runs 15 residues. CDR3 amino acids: CASSSARGAVGELFF. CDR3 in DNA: TGTGCCAGCAGCAGCGCAAGGGGTGCCGTCGGGGAGCTGTTTTTT.

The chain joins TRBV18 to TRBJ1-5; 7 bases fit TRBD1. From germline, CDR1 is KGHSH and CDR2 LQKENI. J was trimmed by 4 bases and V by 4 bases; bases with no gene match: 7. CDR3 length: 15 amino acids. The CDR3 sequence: CASSQGQLWNQPQHF. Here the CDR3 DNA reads TGTGCCAGCTCACAGGGACAGCTTTGGAATCAGCCCCAGCATTTT.

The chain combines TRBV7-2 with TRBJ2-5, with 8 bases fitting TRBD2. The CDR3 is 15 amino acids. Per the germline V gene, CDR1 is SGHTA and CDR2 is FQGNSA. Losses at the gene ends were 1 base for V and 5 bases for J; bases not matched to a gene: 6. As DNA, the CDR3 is TGTGCCAGCAGCTTAGGGTCGACTAGCGTGGAGACCCAGTACTTC. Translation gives CASSLGSTSVETQYF.

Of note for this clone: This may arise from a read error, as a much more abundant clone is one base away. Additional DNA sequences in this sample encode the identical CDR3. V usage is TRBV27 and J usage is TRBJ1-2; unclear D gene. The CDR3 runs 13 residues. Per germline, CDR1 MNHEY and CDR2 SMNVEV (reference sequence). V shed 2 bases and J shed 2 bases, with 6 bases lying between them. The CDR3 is CASSLRGNYGYTF. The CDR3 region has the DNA TGTGCCAGCAGTTTACGAGGGAACTATGGCTACACCTTC.